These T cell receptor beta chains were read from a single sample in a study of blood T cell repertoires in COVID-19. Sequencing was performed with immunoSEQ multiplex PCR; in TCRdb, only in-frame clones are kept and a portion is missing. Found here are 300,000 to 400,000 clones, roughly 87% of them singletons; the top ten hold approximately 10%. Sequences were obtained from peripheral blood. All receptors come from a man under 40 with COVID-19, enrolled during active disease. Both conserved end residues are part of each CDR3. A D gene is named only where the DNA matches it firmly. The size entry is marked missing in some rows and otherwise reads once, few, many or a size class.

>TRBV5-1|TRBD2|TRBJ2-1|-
TGCGCCAGCAGCTTGACGGGAGGGTCCTACAATGAGCAGTTCTTC
CASSLTGGSYNEQFF
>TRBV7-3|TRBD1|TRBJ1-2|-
TGTGCCAGCAGCTCTTCCGGGACAGGGGGTCTATATTATGGCTACACCTTC
CASSSSGTGGLYYGYTF
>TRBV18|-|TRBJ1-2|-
TGTGCCAGCTCACCCCCCCTCCGGGGAGCTCACTATGGCTACACCTTC
CASSPPLRGAHYGYTF
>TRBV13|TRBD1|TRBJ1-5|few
TGTGCCAGCAGCCGAGGGACAGGGACTCAGCCCCAGCATTTT
CASSRGTGTQPQHF
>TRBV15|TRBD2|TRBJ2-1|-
TGTGCCACCAGCAGAGAGGGGTGGATAGCGGGGGGCAATGAGCAGTTCTTC
CATSREGWIAGGNEQFF
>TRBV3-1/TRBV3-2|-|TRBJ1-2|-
TGTGCCAGCAGCCATAGCGGGAGTTCTGGCTACACCTTC
CASSHSGSSGYTF
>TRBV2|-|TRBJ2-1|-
TGTGCCAGCAGACCTCTAGCGCGATACAATGAGCAGTTCTTC
CASRPLARYNEQFF
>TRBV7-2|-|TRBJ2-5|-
TGTGCCAGCCGAGCGCGTGGGTGGCAAGAGACCCAGTACTTC
CASRARGWQETQYF
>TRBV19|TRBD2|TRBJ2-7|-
TGTGCCTCCCAAACTGGGACTAGCGGGGGCTACGAGCAGTACTTC
CASQTGTSGGYEQYF
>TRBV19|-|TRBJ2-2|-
TGTGCCAGTAGTCTCAGGGGTTCAGGCACCGGGGAGCTGTTTTTT
CASSLRGSGTGELFF
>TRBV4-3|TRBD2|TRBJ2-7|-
TGCGCCAGCAGCCAAGATAGTACGGGAGGCGCCTACGAGCAGTACTTC
CASSQDSTGGAYEQYF
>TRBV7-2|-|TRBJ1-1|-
TGTGCCAGCAGCTTAGAGGTGTCAGGTCACCTGCGGAACACTGAAGCTTTCTTT
CASSLEVSGHLRNTEAFF
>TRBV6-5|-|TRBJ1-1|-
TGTGCCAGCAGTTACGCGCGGAGTGGGAACACTGAAGCTTTCTTT
CASSYARSGNTEAFF
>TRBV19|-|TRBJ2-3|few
TGTGCCAGTAGTACGATGGGGGCTAGCCTATACACAGATACGCAGTATTTT
CASSTMGASLYTDTQYF
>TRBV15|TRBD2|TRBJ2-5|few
TGTGCCACCAGCGCCGGGCGCGCTAGCGGACAAGAGACCCAGTACTTC
CATSAGRASGQETQYF
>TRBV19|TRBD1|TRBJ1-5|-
TGTGCCAGTAGTCAACAGGGGGCTCGACAGCCCCAGCATTTT
CASSQQGARQPQHF
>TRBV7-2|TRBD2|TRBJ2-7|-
TGTGCCAGCAGCAGCGGGACTACCGTGGGGGAGCAGTACTTC
CASSSGTTVGEQYF
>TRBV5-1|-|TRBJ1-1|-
TGCGCCAGCAGCCCCCAGACAGTCGTGAACACTGAAGCTTTCTTT
CASSPQTVVNTEAFF
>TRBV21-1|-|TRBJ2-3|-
TGTGCCAGCAGCAAAGACAGGGATGTATGTCCAGATACGCAGTATTTT
CASSKDRDVCPDTQYF
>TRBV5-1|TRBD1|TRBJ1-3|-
TGCGCCAGCAGCTCAACAGGGGAGAACACCATATATTTT
CASSSTGENTIYF
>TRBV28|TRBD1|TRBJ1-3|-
TGTGCCAGCAGGTTGACAGGGCCAGATGGAAACACCATATATTTT
CASRLTGPDGNTIYF
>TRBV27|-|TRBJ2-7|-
TGTGCCAGCAGCCCTTCGCCCGACAGCTACGAGCAGTACTTC
CASSPSPDSYEQYF
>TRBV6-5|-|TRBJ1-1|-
TGTGCCAGCTTGGCAGGGTATACTGAAGCTTTCTTT
CASLAGYTEAFF
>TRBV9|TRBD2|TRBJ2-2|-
TGTGCCAGCAGCATCCCCGGGACTATCATCCCGAACACCGGGGAGCTGTTTTTT
CASSIPGTIIPNTGELFF
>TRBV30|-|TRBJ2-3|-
TGTGCCTGGAGGCAACAGGTTAGCACAGATACGCAGTATTTT
CAWRQQVSTDTQYF
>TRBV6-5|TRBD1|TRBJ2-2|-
TGTGCCAGCAGGGTACCCGGCCGGGACAGGCTGTTTTTT
CASRVPGRDRLFF
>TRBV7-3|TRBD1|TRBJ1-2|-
TGTGCCAGCAGCTTAGAGGGACAGGGTTCTAGTACCTTC
CASSLEGQGSSTF
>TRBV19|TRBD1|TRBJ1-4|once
TGTGCCAGTACTCGACAGGGGGCAGGTGAAAAACTGTTTTTT
CASTRQGAGEKLFF
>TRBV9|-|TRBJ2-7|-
TGTGCCAGCAGCGTAGGAATTGGTGGGCAGATCGATCTCAACCCCTACGAGCAGTACTTC
CASSVGIGGQIDLNPYEQYF
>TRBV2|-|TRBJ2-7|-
TGTGCCAGCAGCTTCGGTCAGGGACTCTACGAGCAGTACTTC
CASSFGQGLYEQYF